This T cell receptor (beta chain) was identified during a study of cytomegalovirus exposure and HLA in healthy donors. The CDR3 sequence is 13 residues long. The V gene lost 7 bases and the J gene lost 4 bases, with 16 bases spanning the gap. Germline assignment: CDR1 SQVTM and CDR2 ANQGSEA. This clone was counted a few times. PCR involved 60 Vbeta and 13 Jbeta primers. The repertoire was sequenced with immunoSEQ multiplex PCR; TCRdb's copy has only in-frame clones and lacks some. The data hold 120,000 to 150,000 clones, with approximately 78% observed a single time. Sampled while nominally healthy, donors likely had unrecorded immune exposures.

The source of this sequence is a man between 40 and 49 years old in good health and CMV-seropositive. The chain uses TRBV29-1 and TRBJ1-1, with a tentative D call TRBD1 (5 bases). The specimen was PBMCs. CDR3 nucleotide sequence: TGCAGCGCCCTGGGGGGGATAAGCACTGAAGCTTTCTTT. It encodes CSALGGISTEAFF.